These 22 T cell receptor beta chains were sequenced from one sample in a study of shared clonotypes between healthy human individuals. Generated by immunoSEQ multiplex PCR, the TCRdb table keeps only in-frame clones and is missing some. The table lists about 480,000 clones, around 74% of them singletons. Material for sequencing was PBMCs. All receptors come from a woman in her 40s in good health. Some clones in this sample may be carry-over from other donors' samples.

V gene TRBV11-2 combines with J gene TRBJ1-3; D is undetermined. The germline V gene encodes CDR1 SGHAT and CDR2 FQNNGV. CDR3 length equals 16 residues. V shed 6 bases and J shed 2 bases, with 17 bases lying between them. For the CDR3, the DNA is TGTGCCAGCAGGGAATTAGGAGGGCTGGCTGGAAACACCATATATTTT. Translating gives CASRELGGLAGNTIYF.

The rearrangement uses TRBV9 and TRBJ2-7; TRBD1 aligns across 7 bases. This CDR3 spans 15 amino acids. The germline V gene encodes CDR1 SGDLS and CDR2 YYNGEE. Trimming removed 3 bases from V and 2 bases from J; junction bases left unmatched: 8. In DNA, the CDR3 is TGTGCCAGCAGCGCATCCCGGGACAGTACCTACGAGCAGTACTTC. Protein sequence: CASSASRDSTYEQYF.

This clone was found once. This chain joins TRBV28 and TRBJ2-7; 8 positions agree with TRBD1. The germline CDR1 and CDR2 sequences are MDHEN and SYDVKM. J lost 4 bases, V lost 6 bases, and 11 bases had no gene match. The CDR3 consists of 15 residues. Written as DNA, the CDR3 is TGTGCCAGCAGCTCCCCCCAGGGGGCGCTTTACGAGCAGTACTTC. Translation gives CASSSPQGALYEQYF.

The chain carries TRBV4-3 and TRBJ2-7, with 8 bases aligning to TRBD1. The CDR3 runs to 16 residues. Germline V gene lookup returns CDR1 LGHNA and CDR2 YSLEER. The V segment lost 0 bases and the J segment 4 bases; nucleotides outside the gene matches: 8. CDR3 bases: TGCGCCAGCAGCCAAGATATGGGACAGGTGCCTTACGAGCAGTACTTC. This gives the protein CASSQDMGQVPYEQYF.

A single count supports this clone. DNA of the CDR3: TGCGCCAGCAGCTTGGCAGGGACTGATGGCTACACCTTC. This gives the protein CASSLAGTDGYTF. J is TRBJ1-2 and V is TRBV5-1; D might be TRBD1 (5 bases). V was trimmed by 0 bases and J by 6 bases, leaving 9 bases between them. Per germline, CDR1 SGHRS and CDR2 YFSETQ. The CDR3 consists of 13 residues.

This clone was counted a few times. In DNA form, the CDR3 reads TGCGCCAGCAGCCAGGGACAGGGATACCAAGAGACCCAGTACTTC. This sequence encodes CASSQGQGYQETQYF. The chain carries TRBV4-3 and TRBJ2-5, with 9 nucleotides matching TRBD1. Trimming took 3 bases from V and 0 from J; bases not matched to a gene: 2. CDR1 is LGHNA and CDR2 is YSLEER in the germline V gene. The CDR3 totals 15 residues.

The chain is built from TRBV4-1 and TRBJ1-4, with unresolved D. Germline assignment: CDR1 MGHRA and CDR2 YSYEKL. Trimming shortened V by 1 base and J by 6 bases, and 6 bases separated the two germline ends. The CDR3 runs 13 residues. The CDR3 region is CASSQVSDEKLFF. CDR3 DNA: TGCGCCAGCAGCCAAGTCTCGGATGAAAAACTGTTTTTT.

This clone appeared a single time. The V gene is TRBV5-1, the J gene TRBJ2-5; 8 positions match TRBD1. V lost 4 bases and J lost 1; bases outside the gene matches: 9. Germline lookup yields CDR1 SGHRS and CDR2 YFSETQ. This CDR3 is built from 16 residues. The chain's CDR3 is CASSQPGQESQETQYF. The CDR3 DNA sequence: TGCGCCAGCAGCCAGCCGGGACAGGAGTCCCAAGAGACCCAGTACTTC.

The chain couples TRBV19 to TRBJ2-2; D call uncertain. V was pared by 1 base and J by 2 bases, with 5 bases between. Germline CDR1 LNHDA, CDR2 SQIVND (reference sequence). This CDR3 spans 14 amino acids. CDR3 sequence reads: CASSIGPNTGELFF. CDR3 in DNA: TGTGCCAGTAGTATAGGGCCAAACACCGGGGAGCTGTTTTTT.

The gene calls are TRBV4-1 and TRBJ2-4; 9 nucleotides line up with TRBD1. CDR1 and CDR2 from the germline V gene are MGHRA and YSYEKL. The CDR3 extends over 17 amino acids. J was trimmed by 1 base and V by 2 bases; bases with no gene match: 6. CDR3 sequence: CASSQITGTGAKNIQYF. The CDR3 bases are TGCGCCAGCAGCCAAATAACCGGGACAGGGGCCAAAAACATTCAGTACTTC.

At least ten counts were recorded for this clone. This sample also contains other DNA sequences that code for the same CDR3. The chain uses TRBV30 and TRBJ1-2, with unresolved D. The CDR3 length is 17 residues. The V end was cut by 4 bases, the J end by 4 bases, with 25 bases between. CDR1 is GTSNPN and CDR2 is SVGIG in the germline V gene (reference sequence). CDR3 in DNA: TGTGCCTGGACCTTTAGGGAGTACCGCCTCGCCGGCTATGGCTACACCTTC. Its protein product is CAWTFREYRLAGYGYTF.

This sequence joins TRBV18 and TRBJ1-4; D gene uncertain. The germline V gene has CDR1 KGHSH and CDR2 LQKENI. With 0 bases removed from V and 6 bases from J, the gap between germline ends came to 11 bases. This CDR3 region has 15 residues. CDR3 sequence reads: CASSPPVREDEKLFF. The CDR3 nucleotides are TGTGCCAGCTCACCACCGGTGAGGGAGGATGAAAAACTGTTTTTT.

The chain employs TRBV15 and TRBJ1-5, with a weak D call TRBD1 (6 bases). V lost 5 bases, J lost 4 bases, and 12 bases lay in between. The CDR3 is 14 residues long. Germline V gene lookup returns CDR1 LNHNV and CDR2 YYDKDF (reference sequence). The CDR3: CATSSDRYNQPQHF. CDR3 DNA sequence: TGTGCCACCAGCTCGGACAGATATAATCAGCCCCAGCATTTT.

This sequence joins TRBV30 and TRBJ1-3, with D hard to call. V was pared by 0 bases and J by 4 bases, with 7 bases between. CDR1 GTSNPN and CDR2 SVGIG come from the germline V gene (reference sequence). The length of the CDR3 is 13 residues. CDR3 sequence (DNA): TGTGCCTGGAGTGTACTCGTAGGAAACACCATATATTTT. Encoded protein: CAWSVLVGNTIYF. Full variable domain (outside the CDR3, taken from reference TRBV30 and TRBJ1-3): SQTIHQWPATLVQPVGSPLSLECTVEGTSNPNLYWYRQAAGRGLQLLFYSVGIGQISSEVPQNLSASRPQDRQFILSSKKLLLSDSGFYLCAWSVLVGNTIYFGEGSWLTVV.

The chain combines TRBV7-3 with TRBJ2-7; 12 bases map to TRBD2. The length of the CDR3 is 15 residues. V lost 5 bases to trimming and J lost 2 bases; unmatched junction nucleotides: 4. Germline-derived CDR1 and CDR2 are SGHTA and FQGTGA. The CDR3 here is CASSRGLAGPYEQYF. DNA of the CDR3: TGTGCCAGCAGCCGCGGACTAGCGGGACCCTACGAGCAGTACTTC. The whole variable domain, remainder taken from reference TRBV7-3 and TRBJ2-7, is GAGVSQTPSNKVTEKGKYVELRCDPISGHTALYWYRQSLGQGPEFLIYFQGTGAADDSGLPNDRFFAVRPEGSVSTLKIQRTERGDSAVYLCASSRGLAGPYEQYFGPGTRLTVT.

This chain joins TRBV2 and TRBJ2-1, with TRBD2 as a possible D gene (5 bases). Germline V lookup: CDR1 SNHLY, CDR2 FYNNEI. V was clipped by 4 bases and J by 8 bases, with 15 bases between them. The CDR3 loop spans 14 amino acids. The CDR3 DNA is TGTGCCAGCAGTGTGGATGGCGGGTGCGATGAGCAGTTCTTC. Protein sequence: CASSVDGGCDEQFF.

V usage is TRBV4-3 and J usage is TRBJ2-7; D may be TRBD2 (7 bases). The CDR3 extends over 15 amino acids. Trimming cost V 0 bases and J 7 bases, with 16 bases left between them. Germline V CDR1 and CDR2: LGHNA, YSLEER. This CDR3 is CASSQEVAGAREQYF. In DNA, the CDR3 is TGCGCCAGCAGCCAAGAGGTGGCGGGGGCGCGTGAGCAGTACTTC.

Here the CDR3 DNA reads TGTGCCAGCTCACGAACCGGGACAGGGAATCAGCCCCAGCATTTT. Its protein is CASSRTGTGNQPQHF. The V and J genes are TRBV18 and TRBJ1-5; 9 positions agree with TRBD1. The CDR3 is 15 residues long. Trimming cost V 4 bases and J 4 bases; bases outside gene matches: 5. The V gene's germline CDR1 is KGHSH and CDR2 LQKENI.

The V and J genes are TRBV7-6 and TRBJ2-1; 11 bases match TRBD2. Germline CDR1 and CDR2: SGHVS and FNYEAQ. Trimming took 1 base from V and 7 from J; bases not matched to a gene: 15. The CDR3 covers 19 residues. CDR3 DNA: TGTGCCAGCAGCTTAGTCCTAGCGGGAGGTAAACGGCGTTGGAATGAGCAGTTCTTC. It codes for CASSLVLAGGKRRWNEQFF.

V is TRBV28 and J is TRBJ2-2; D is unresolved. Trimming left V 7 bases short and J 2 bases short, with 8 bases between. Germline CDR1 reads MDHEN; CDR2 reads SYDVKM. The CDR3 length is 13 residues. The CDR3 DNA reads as TGTGCCAGCACTTGGGGAAACACCGGGGAGCTGTTTTTT. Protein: CASTWGNTGELFF.

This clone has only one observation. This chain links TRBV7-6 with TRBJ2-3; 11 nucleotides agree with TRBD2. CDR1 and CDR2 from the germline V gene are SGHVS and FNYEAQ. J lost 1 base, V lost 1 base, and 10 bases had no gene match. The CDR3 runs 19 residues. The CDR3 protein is CASSLELAGAPEGTDTQYF. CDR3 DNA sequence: TGTGCCAGCAGCTTAGAACTAGCGGGAGCTCCAGAGGGCACAGATACGCAGTATTTT.

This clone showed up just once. CDR3 region: CSGRLAGRETQYF. The CDR3 nucleotides read TGCAGCGGACGACTAGCGGGGAGAGAGACCCAGTACTTC. The V gene is TRBV29-1, the J gene TRBJ2-5; TRBD2 matches 11 bases. This CDR3 region has 13 residues. CDR1 SQVTM and CDR2 ANQGSEA come from the germline V gene. J lost 4 bases, V lost 7 bases, and 5 bases had no gene match. The variable domain in full, with the rest retrieved from reference TRBV29-1 and TRBJ2-5, is SAVISQKPSRDICQRGTSLTIQCQVDSQVTMMFWYRQQPGQSLTLIATANQGSEATYESGFVIDKFPISRPNLTFSTLTVSNMSPEDSSIYLCSGRLAGRETQYFGPGTRLLVL.